What follows is one TCR beta chain and its context. The germline CDR1 and CDR2 sequences are SEHNR and FQNEAQ (reference sequence). The CDR3 is 15 residues long. J lost 4 bases, V lost 8 bases, and 10 bases had no gene match. Profiling relied on immunoSEQ multiplex PCR, and the TCRdb table lists in-frame clones only, not all of them. The sample consists of about 61,000 clones, 85% to 95% of them appearing once. These data are taken from a study of T cell changes during pregnancy in multiple sclerosis. This clonotype was obtained from a female donor with multiple sclerosis, enrolled in a pregnancy study. This specimen was CD8+ T cells from peripheral blood mononuclear cells, taken in the third trimester of pregnancy. The chain couples TRBV7-9 to TRBJ2-2; 7 bases are shared with TRBD2. In nucleotides, the CDR3 is TGTGCCAGCTGGGCCGCGGGAGAGTTCACCGGGGAGCTGTTTTTT. It specifies CASWAAGEFTGELFF.